The 10 T cell receptor beta chains below all came from one sample that was sequenced in a study of technical replicates of blood from a few donors. Repertoires were generated with immunoSEQ multiplex PCR, while TCRdb's copy carries only in-frame clones and drops some. The sample has tens of thousands of clones, nearly 95% seen once. Source material: T cells isolated from PBMCs. These receptors were obtained from a human donor in good health.

The chain links TRBV12-5 to TRBJ1-6; TRBD1 matches 9 bases. Unmatched junction bases numbered 6, after V lost 6 bases and J lost 6 bases. This CDR3 comprises 15 residues. In germline, CDR1 is LGHNT, CDR2 FRNRAP. The CDR3: CASGIGDRANSPLHF. As DNA, the CDR3 is TGTGCTAGTGGGATAGGGGACAGGGCTAATTCACCCCTCCACTTT.

V usage is TRBV19 and J usage is TRBJ2-2; TRBD2 agrees at 12 bases. In germline, CDR1 is LNHDA, CDR2 SQIVND (reference sequence). V trimming: 6 bases; J trimming: 6 bases; junction bases outside the gene matches: 8. The CDR3 is made up of 16 amino acids. The CDR3, as DNA: TGTGCCAGTAGACCTCCCGGGACTAGCGGGTCCGGGGAGCTGTTTTTT. Encoded protein: CASRPPGTSGSGELFF.

The chain has TRBV5-1 and TRBJ1-4; 7 bases are shared with TRBD1. Germline assignment: CDR1 SGHRS and CDR2 YFSETQ. The CDR3 totals 15 residues. Unmatched junction bases numbered 5, after V lost 2 bases and J lost 4 bases. The CDR3 region is CASSLTGELNEKLFF. The DNA for the CDR3 is TGCGCCAGCAGCTTAACAGGGGAACTTAATGAAAAACTGTTTTTT.

This clone was seen only once. The chain carries TRBV6-6 and TRBJ2-7; TRBD1 matches at 7 bases. Germline trimming cut 6 bases from V and 6 bases from J; bases unmatched to any gene: 8. This CDR3 spans 13 amino acids. CDR1 and CDR2 (germline): MNHNY, SVGAGI (reference sequence). CDR3 in amino acids: CASRTQQGTEQYF. The CDR3 DNA reads as TGTGCCAGCAGAACACAACAGGGGACCGAGCAGTACTTC.

The rearrangement links TRBV7-3 to TRBJ2-1, with D perhaps matching TRBD1 (6 bases). The germline V gene has CDR1 SGHTA and CDR2 FQGTGA. Trimming cost V 4 bases and J 3 bases, with 19 bases left between them. The length of the CDR3 is 17 residues. The DNA for the CDR3 is TGTGCCAGCAGCTCCTTAGTAGGAGAAGGGGGCTACAATGAGCAGTTCTTC. Translated: CASSSLVGEGGYNEQFF.

This clone was seen just once. This chain links TRBV7-2 with TRBJ2-7; D remains unclear. The CDR3 is 11 amino acids. V gave up 3 bases and J gave up 6 bases, with 6 bases separating them. Germline V gives CDR1 SGHTA, CDR2 FQGNSA. CDR3 region: CASSFLSEQYF. The CDR3 DNA follows: TGTGCCAGCAGCTTTCTTTCCGAGCAGTACTTC.

The chain recombines TRBV5-1 with TRBJ2-2; possible D gene TRBD2, 7 bases. The CDR3 has 15 residues. Between the trimmed V and J ends, which lost 4 bases and 6 bases, there was a span of 16 bases. Germline V gives CDR1 SGHRS, CDR2 YFSETQ. CDR3 in amino acids: CASSPLQGGAGELFF. CDR3 nucleotides: TGCGCCAGCAGCCCTCTACAGGGAGGGGCCGGGGAGCTGTTTTTT. Full variable domain (outside the CDR3, taken from reference TRBV5-1 and TRBJ2-2): KAGVTQTPRYLIKTRGQQVTLSCSPISGHRSVSWYQQTPGQGLQFLFEYFSETQRNKGNFPGRFSGRQFSNSRSEMNVSTLELGDSALYLCASSPLQGGAGELFFGEGSRLTVL.

The chain is built from TRBV5-6 and TRBJ2-1; 7 bases align to TRBD1. V shed 0 bases, J shed 3 bases, and the junction held 3 bases outside the gene matches. The CDR3 spans 15 residues. CDR1 SGHDT and CDR2 YYEEEE come from the germline V gene. The CDR3 loop reads CASSLGGTVYNEQFF. CDR3 bases: TGTGCCAGCAGCTTGGGAGGGACAGTCTACAATGAGCAGTTCTTC.

CDR3 DNA sequence: TGTGCCAGCGCCGGGACAGGGACGTCCTACGAGCAGTACTTC. It translates to CASAGTGTSYEQYF. V and J are TRBV19 and TRBJ2-7, with 9 bases fitting TRBD1. This CDR3 contains 14 residues. J lost 1 base, V lost 9 bases, and 7 bases had no gene match. The germline CDR1 and CDR2 sequences are LNHDA and SQIVND (reference sequence).

The gene calls are TRBV15 and TRBJ2-3; TRBD2 matches 7 bases. Germline V lookup: CDR1 LNHNV, CDR2 YYDKDF (reference sequence). This CDR3 region has 15 residues. The ends lost 4 bases at V and 6 bases at J; junction bases unmatched: 10. CDR3 region: CATSIRASGGDTQYF. In nucleotides, the CDR3 is TGTGCCACCAGCATAAGGGCTAGCGGTGGGGATACGCAGTATTTT.